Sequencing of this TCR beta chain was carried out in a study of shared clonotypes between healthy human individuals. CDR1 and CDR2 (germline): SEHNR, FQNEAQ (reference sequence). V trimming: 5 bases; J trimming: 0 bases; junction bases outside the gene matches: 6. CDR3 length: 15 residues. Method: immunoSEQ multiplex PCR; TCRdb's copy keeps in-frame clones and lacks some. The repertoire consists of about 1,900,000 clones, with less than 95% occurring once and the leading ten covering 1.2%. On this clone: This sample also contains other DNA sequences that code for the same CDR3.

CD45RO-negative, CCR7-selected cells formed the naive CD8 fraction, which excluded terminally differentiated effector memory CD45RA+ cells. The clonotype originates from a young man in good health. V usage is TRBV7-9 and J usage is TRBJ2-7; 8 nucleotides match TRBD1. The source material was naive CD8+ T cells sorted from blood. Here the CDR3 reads CASSTGTGSSYEQYF. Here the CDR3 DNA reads TGTGCCAGCAGCACCGGGACAGGTAGCTCCTACGAGCAGTACTTC.